The 24 T cell receptor beta chains reported below all come from one sample, sequenced in a study of cytomegalovirus exposure and HLA in healthy donors. With 60 Vbeta and 13 Jbeta primers, the PCR was carried out. The table came from immunoSEQ multiplex PCR; TCRdb's copy has only in-frame clones and leaves some out. The table has 130,000 to 150,000 clones, about 80% seen once. The specimen sequenced was PBMCs. These receptors came from a woman aged 18-29 years in good health and CMV-seropositive.

The sample holds one count of this clone. The chain joins TRBV7-2 to TRBJ1-6, with TRBD1 identical over 7 bases. CDR1 is SGHTA and CDR2 is FQGNSA in the germline V gene. The J segment lost 7 bases and the V segment lost 5 bases, leaving 5 bases of the junction unmatched. CDR3 size: 14 residues. The CDR3 here is CASSKGARNSPLHF. As DNA, the CDR3 is TGTGCCAGCAGCAAGGGGGCACGAAATTCACCCCTCCACTTT. Looking up the rest from reference TRBV7-2 and TRBJ1-6 gives the full variable domain: GAGVSQSPSNKVTEKGKDVELRCDPISGHTALYWYRQSLGQGLEFLIYFQGNSAPDKSGLPSDRFSAERTGGSVSTLTIQRTQQEDSAVYLCASSKGARNSPLHFGNGTRLTVT.

The chain couples TRBV30 to TRBJ1-1; D uncertain. Trimming shortened V by 4 bases and J by 11 bases, and 11 bases separated the two germline ends. Germline CDR1 GTSNPN, CDR2 SVGIG (reference sequence). This CDR3 comprises 10 residues. DNA of the CDR3: TGTGCCTGGATCCGAATAGAGGCTTTCTTT. This gives the protein CAWIRIEAFF.

A word on this clone: An end of the junction does not agree with germline; a read error may underlie this. The chain recombines TRBV5-1 with TRBJ1-1; 8 positions agree with TRBD1. The CDR3 has 12 amino acids. CDR1 and CDR2 (germline): SGHRS, YFSETQ. In nucleotides, the CDR3 is TGCGCCAGCAGCGCGGCCGGTGACAGGGGACTCTTT. It encodes CASSAAGDRGLF.

This clone appeared a single time. The chain carries TRBV7-2 and TRBJ2-7; the D gene is possibly TRBD1 (5 bases). V was shortened by 5 bases and J by 4 bases, with 18 bases between the two germline ends. There are 15 residues in the CDR3. Germline CDR1 and CDR2: SGHTA and FQGNSA. This CDR3 reads CASSLSADRNYEQYF. Written as DNA, the CDR3 is TGTGCCAGCAGCCTTTCCGCCGACAGAAATTACGAGCAGTACTTC.

The chain uses TRBV4-1 and TRBJ2-5, with D possibly being TRBD2 (7 bases). The CDR3 runs to 15 residues. Trimming left V 3 bases short and J 4 bases short, with 15 bases between. CDR1 is MGHRA and CDR2 is YSYEKL in the germline V gene. The CDR3, as DNA: TGCGCCAGCAGCCAGGGAGGGGGGGCAGGAGAGACCCAGTACTTC. It translates to CASSQGGGAGETQYF.

The chain employs TRBV7-9 and TRBJ1-2; maybe TRBD1 (5 bases). Germline V CDR1 and CDR2: SEHNR, FQNEAQ (reference sequence). The CDR3 contains 14 residues. The ends were cut back, 2 bases at V and 0 bases at J, with 7 bases in the middle. For the CDR3, the DNA is TGTGCCAGCAGCTTACAGGGATCTAACTATGGCTACACCTTC. It codes for CASSLQGSNYGYTF.

This clone has just a few counts. The CDR3 here is CASSLEVSGGSYGYTF. Written as DNA, the CDR3 is TGTGCCAGCAGCTTAGAGGTGTCAGGGGGCTCGTATGGCTACACCTTC. The V and J genes are TRBV11-2 and TRBJ1-2; 8 bases match TRBD1. CDR3 size: 16 residues. V shed 0 bases, J shed 5 bases, and the junction held 8 bases outside the gene matches. Germline V gene data show CDR1 as SGHAT and CDR2 as FQNNGV.

The genes are TRBV2 and TRBJ2-7, with 9 nucleotides matching TRBD2. The CDR3 spans 14 residues. Germline assignment: CDR1 SNHLY and CDR2 FYNNEI. V lost 9 bases and J lost 2; bases outside the gene matches: 8. CDR3 nucleotide sequence: TGTGCCAGTAAAGCGCTAGCGGGACCCTACGAGCAGTACTTC. This translates into CASKALAGPYEQYF. The entire variable domain, with the rest obtained from reference TRBV2 and TRBJ2-7, is as follows: EPEVTQTPSHQVTQMGQEVILRCVPISNHLYFYWYRQILGQKVEFLVSFYNNEISEKSEIFDDQFSVERPDGSNFTLKIRSTKLEDSAMYFCASKALAGPYEQYFGPGTRLTVT.

The chain is built from TRBV19 and TRBJ2-5; TRBD1 aligns across 10 bases. From germline, CDR1 is LNHDA and CDR2 SQIVND (reference sequence). The CDR3 is made up of 14 amino acids. Germline trimming cut 1 base from V and 4 bases from J; bases unmatched to any gene: 0. The CDR3 bases are TGTGCCAGTAGTATAGGGACAGGGGGAGAGACCCAGTACTTC. As protein: CASSIGTGGETQYF.

This chain joins TRBV19 and TRBJ1-1; 8 nucleotides match TRBD1. Germline assignment: CDR1 LNHDA and CDR2 SQIVND (reference sequence). With V trimmed by 6 bases and J by 11 bases, 5 bases remained unmatched. This CDR3 is 11 amino acids long. Here the CDR3 reads CASRYDRGAFF. The CDR3 nucleotides read TGTGCCAGTAGATATGACAGGGGTGCTTTCTTT.

CDR3 sequence reads: CASSGPGQPYGYTF. The CDR3 region has the DNA TGTGCCAGCAGCGGCCCGGGACAGCCCTATGGCTACACCTTC. The chain carries TRBV7-2 and TRBJ1-2, with 7 bases identical to TRBD1. Trimming cost V 5 bases and J 4 bases; bases outside gene matches: 7. The CDR3 runs to 14 residues. From germline, CDR1 is SGHTA and CDR2 FQGNSA.

The chain couples TRBV27 to TRBJ1-6, with D maybe TRBD1 (6 bases). Germline values: CDR1 MNHEY, CDR2 SMNVEV (reference sequence). This CDR3 spans 15 amino acids. V lost 4 bases and J 9 bases, leaving 16 bases between the germline ends. Here the CDR3 DNA reads TGTGCCAGCAGTTCCCCCACAGGGTCGAGTTCACCCCTCCACTTT. The encoded protein is CASSSPTGSSSPLHF.

On this clone itself: At one end, the junction sequence differs from germline, possibly due to a read error. The V call is TRBV6-4, the J call TRBJ1-6; 8 bases are shared with TRBD1. CDR1 is MRHNA and CDR2 is SNTAGT in the germline V gene. The CDR3 totals 12 residues. The CDR3 here is CACRGLSSPLHF. In nucleotides, the CDR3 is TGTGCCTGCAGGGGGCTAAGCTCACCCCTCCACTTT.

The CDR3 bases are TGTGCCAGCAGCTTGGTCCCACAGGCCTACGAGCAGTACTTC. It codes for CASSLVPQAYEQYF. The chain has TRBV7-2 and TRBJ2-7, with a tentative D call TRBD1 (5 bases). Trimming removed 3 bases from V and 2 bases from J, with 11 bases in between. The CDR3 loop spans 14 amino acids. CDR1 is SGHTA and CDR2 is FQGNSA in the germline V gene.

The genes are TRBV7-9 and TRBJ2-2, with a tentative D call TRBD2 (6 bases). The V end was cut by 2 bases, the J end by 4 bases, with 14 bases between. Germline CDR1 reads SEHNR; CDR2 reads FQNEAQ (reference sequence). There are 16 residues in the CDR3. DNA for the CDR3: TGTGCCAGCAGCTTATTTGCGGGGTCCGGCACCGGGGAGCTGTTTTTT. Its protein is CASSLFAGSGTGELFF.

The rearrangement joins TRBV9 to TRBJ1-1; D gene uncertain. This CDR3 spans 13 amino acids. Deletions cut 4 bases from V and 7 bases from J, with 14 bases between. Germline CDR1 is SGDLS and CDR2 is YYNGEE. The CDR3 sequence: CASSPPGFIEAFF. The CDR3 nucleotides read TGTGCCAGCAGCCCACCAGGTTTTATTGAAGCTTTCTTT.

The rearrangement links TRBV6-5 to TRBJ2-1; D not resolved. V was shortened by 6 bases and J by 4 bases, with 16 bases between the two germline ends. CDR3 size: 15 residues. Per germline, CDR1 MNHEY and CDR2 SVGAGI. The DNA for the CDR3 is TGTGCCAGCAGCGAACTCAAACCAAGTTACAATGAGCAGTTCTTC. Its protein product is CASSELKPSYNEQFF.

This chain links TRBV6-6 with TRBJ2-1; 9 nucleotides line up with TRBD1. The CDR3 has 16 amino acids. CDR1 is MNHNY and CDR2 is SVGAGI in the germline V gene (reference sequence). J lost 10 bases, V lost 5 bases, and 15 bases had no gene match. CDR3 residues: CASSTGQGLLRAEQFF. The CDR3 bases are TGTGCCAGCAGTACCGGACAGGGGCTTTTGAGGGCGGAGCAGTTCTTC.

This clone was detected only a few times. This chain joins TRBV19 and TRBJ1-5; 8 nucleotides align to TRBD1. Germline V CDR1 and CDR2: LNHDA, SQIVND (reference sequence). After removal of 9 bases from V and 7 bases from J, the junction contained 8 bases not matched to a gene. CDR3 length: 13 residues. The CDR3 is CASHTGGGQPQHF. The CDR3 DNA reads as TGTGCCAGCCATACAGGGGGGGGACAGCCCCAGCATTTT.

This sequence joins TRBV13 and TRBJ1-1; perhaps TRBD1 as D (5 bases). Per the germline V gene, CDR1 is PRHDT and CDR2 is FYEKMQ (reference sequence). The CDR3 has 15 amino acids. V was trimmed by 4 bases and J by 1 base, leaving 13 bases between them. The chain's CDR3 is CASSSDLTGNTEAFF. The CDR3, as DNA: TGTGCCAGCAGCTCCGACCTCACAGGGAACACTGAAGCTTTCTTT.

This chain joins TRBV9 and TRBJ2-7; possibly TRBD1 for D (6 bases). This CDR3 is built from 16 residues. Germline CDR1 is SGDLS and CDR2 is YYNGEE. The V and J ends lost 0 bases and 2 bases respectively, with 15 bases between them. This chain's CDR3 is CASSVGLGGVAYEQYF. The CDR3 DNA reads as TGTGCCAGCAGCGTAGGTCTAGGGGGAGTAGCCTACGAGCAGTACTTC. The variable domain in full, completed from reference TRBV9 and TRBJ2-7, reads DSGVTQTPKHLITATGQRVTLRCSPRSGDLSVYWYQQSLDQGLQFLIQYYNGEERAKGNILERFSAQQFPDLHSELNLSSLELGDSALYFCASSVGLGGVAYEQYFGPGTRLTVT.

This clone was detected once. The chain employs TRBV19 and TRBJ2-2, with TRBD1 identical over 8 bases. Germline-derived CDR1 and CDR2 are LNHDA and SQIVND (reference sequence). This CDR3 has 16 amino acids. V lost 4 bases to trimming and J lost 1 base; unmatched junction nucleotides: 5. The CDR3: CASSRPGTGNTGELFF. The CDR3 DNA is TGTGCCAGTAGTAGACCCGGGACAGGGAACACCGGGGAGCTGTTTTTT.

This chain connects TRBV7-2 to TRBJ1-3; tentatively, D is TRBD1 (5 bases). Germline V gene lookup returns CDR1 SGHTA and CDR2 FQGNSA. V lost 1 base and J 7 bases, leaving 14 bases between the germline ends. This CDR3 has 15 amino acids. This chain's CDR3 is CASSLGSGGRNTIYF. The CDR3 nucleotides read TGTGCCAGCAGCTTAGGGTCCGGGGGTAGGAACACCATATATTTT.

This chain joins TRBV30 and TRBJ1-6; unclear D gene. Trimming stripped 3 bases from V and 10 bases from J, with 16 bases between. Germline CDR1 reads GTSNPN; CDR2 reads SVGIG (reference sequence). The CDR3 has 14 amino acids. CDR3 in amino acids: CAWSHAPKQSPLHF. DNA of the CDR3: TGTGCCTGGAGCCACGCACCTAAACAGTCACCCCTCCACTTT. The whole variable domain, filled in from reference TRBV30 and TRBJ1-6, reads SQTIHQWPATLVQPVGSPLSLECTVEGTSNPNLYWYRQAAGRGLQLLFYSVGIGQISSEVPQNLSASRPQDRQFILSSKKLLLSDSGFYLCAWSHAPKQSPLHFGNGTRLTVT.